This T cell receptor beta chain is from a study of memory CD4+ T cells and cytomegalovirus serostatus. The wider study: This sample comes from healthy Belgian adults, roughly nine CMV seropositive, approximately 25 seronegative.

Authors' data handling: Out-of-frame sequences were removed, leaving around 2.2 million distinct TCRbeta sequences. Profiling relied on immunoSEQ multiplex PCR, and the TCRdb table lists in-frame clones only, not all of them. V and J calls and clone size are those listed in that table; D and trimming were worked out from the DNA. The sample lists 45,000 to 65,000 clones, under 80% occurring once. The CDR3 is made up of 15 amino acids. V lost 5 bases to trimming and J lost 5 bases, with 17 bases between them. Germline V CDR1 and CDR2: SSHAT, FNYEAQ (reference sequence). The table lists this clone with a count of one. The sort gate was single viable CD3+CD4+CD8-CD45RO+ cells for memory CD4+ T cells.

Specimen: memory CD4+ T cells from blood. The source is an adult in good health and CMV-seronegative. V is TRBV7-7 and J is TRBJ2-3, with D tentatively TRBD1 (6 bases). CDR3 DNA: TGTGCCAGCAGCCAACAAATCACAGGGATAGATACGCAGTATTTT. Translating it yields CASSQQITGIDTQYF.